This T cell receptor beta chain is from a study of blood T cell repertoires in COVID-19. After removal of 4 bases from V and 7 bases from J, the junction contained 9 bases not matched to a gene. Germline V gene sequence: CDR1 SGHRS, CDR2 YFSETQ. The CDR3 runs 16 residues. The repertoire was sequenced with immunoSEQ multiplex PCR; TCRdb's copy has only in-frame clones and lacks some. Among 84,000 or so clones, approximately 86% were seen once, and the ten largest hold approximately 12%. The TCR was taken from a woman in her sixties or seventies with active or convalescent COVID-19. The sequenced sample was peripheral blood. The chain joins TRBV5-1 to TRBJ2-1; the match to TRBD2 covers 12 bases. The CDR3 sequence: CASSPRTSGVQNEQFF. The CDR3 nucleotides are TGCGCCAGCAGCCCAAGGACTAGCGGGGTTCAAAATGAGCAGTTCTTC. The full variable domain, rest sourced from reference TRBV5-1 and TRBJ2-1, is KAGVTQTPRYLIKTRGQQVTLSCSPISGHRSVSWYQQTPGQGLQFLFEYFSETQRNKGNFPGRFSGRQFSNSRSEMNVSTLELGDSALYLCASSPRTSGVQNEQFFGPGTRLTVL.